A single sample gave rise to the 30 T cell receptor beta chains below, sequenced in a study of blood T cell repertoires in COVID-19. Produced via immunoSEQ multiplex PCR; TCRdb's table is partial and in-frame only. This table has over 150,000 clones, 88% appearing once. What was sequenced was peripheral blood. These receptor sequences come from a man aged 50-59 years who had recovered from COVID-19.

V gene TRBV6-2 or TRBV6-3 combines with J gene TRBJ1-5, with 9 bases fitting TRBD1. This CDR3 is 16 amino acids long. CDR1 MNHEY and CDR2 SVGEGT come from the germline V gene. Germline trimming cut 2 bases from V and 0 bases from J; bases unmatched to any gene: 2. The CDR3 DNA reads TGTGCCAGCAGTTACGGGACAGGGACTAGCAATCAGCCCCAGCATTTT. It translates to CASSYGTGTSNQPQHF.

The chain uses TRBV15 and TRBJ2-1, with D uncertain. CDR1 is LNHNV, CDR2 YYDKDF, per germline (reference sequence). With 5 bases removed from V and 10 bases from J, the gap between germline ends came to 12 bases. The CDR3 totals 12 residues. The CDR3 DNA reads TGTGCCACCAGCGCATCACGGCGGGAGCAGTTCTTC. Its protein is CATSASRREQFF.

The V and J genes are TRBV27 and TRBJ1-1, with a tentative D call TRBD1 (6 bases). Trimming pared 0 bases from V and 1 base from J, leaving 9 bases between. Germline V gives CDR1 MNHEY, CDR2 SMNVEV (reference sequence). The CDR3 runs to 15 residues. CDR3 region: CASSLSGTPNTEAFF. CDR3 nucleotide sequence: TGTGCCAGCAGTTTATCAGGGACACCGAACACTGAAGCTTTCTTT.

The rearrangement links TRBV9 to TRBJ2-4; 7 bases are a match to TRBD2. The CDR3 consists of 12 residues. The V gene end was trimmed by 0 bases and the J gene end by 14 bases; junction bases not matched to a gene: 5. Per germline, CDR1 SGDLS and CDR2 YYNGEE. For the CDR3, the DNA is TGTGCCAGCAGCGTAGGTCGAGGGAGGGAGTACTTC. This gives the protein CASSVGRGREYF.

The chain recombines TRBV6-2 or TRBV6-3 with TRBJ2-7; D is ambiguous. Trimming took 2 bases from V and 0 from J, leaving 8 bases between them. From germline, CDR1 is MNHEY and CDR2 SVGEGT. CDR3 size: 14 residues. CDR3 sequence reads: CASSYGLFSYEQYF. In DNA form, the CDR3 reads TGTGCCAGCAGTTACGGGCTCTTCTCCTACGAGCAGTACTTC.

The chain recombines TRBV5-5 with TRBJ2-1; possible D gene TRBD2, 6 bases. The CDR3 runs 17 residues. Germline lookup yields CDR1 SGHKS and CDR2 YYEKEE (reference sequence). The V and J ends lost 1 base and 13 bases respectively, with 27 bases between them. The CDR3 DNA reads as TGTGCCAGCAGCTTGACTAGCCCTTCCCCCGATCGAGCCAACCAGTTCTTC. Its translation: CASSLTSPSPDRANQFF.

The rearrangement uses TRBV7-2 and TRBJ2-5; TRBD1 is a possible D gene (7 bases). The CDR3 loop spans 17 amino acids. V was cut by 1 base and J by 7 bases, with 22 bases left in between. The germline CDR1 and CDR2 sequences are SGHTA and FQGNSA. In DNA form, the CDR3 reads TGTGCCAGCAGCTTAGGTTCCTCCCCAGGGGGGCAGGGGACCCAGTACTTC. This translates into CASSLGSSPGGQGTQYF.

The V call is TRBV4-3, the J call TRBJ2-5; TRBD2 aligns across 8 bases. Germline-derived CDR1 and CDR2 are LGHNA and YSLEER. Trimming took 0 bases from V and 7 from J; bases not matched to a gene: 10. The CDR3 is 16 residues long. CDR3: CASSQDQRGNEGTQYF. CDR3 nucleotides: TGCGCCAGCAGCCAAGATCAGCGGGGGAATGAAGGGACCCAGTACTTC.

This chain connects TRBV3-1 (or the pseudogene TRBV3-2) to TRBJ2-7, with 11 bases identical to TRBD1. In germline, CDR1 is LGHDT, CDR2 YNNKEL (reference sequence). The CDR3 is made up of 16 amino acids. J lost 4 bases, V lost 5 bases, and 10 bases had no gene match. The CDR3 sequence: CASSSPGQGARYEQYF. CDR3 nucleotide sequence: TGTGCCAGCAGCTCTCCCGGACAGGGGGCGCGTTACGAGCAGTACTTC.

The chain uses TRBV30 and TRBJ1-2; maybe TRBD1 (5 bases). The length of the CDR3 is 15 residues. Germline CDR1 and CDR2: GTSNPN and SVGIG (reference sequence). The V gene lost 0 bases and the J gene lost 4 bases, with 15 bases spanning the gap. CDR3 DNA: TGTGCCTGGAGTGTAAAGGGAACAGGCTCCTATGGCTACACCTTC. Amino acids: CAWSVKGTGSYGYTF.

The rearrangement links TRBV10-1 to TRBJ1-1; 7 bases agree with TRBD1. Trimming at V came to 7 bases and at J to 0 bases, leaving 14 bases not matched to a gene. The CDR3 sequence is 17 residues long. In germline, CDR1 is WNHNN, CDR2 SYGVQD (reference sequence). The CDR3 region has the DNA TGCGCCAGCACCGGACAGGAGGGATTTTCGGTGAACACTGAAGCTTTCTTT. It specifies CASTGQEGFSVNTEAFF.

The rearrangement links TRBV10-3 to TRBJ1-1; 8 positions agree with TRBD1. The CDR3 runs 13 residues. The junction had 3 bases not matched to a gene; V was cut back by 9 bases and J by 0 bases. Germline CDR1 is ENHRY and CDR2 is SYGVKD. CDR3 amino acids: CAIGTGLNTEAFF. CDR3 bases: TGTGCCATTGGGACAGGTTTGAACACTGAAGCTTTCTTT.

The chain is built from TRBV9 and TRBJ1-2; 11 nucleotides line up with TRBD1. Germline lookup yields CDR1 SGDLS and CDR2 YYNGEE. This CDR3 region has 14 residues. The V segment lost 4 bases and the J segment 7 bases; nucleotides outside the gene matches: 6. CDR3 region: CASSPRTGGSGYTF. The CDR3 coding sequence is TGTGCCAGCAGCCCTCGGACAGGGGGCAGTGGCTACACCTTC.

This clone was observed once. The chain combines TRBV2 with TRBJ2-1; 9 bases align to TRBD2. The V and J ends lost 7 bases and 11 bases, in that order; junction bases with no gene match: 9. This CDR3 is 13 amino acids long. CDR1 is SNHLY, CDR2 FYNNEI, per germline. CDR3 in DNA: TGTGCCAGCAACACCTTACTAGCGGGTAAGCAGTTCTTC. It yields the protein CASNTLLAGKQFF.

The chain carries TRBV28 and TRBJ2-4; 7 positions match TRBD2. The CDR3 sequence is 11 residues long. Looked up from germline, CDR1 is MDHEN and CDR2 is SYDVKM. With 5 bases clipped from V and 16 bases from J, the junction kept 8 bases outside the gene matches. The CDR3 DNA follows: TGTGCCAGCAGTGCAAGCGGGGTTATCTACTTC. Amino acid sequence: CASSASGVIYF.

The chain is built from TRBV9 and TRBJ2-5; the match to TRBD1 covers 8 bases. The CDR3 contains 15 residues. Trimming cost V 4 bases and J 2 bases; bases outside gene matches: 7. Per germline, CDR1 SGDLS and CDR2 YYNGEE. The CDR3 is CASSRGQGRQETQYF. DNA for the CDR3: TGTGCCAGCAGCCGTGGACAGGGTCGACAAGAGACCCAGTACTTC.

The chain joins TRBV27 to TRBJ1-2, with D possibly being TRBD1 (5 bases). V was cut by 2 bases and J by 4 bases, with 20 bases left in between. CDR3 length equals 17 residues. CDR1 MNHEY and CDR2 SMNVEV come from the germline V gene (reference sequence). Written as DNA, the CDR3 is TGTGCCAGCAGTTTAGAAGGCGGGGCAGGGTTGGTCTATGGCTACACCTTC. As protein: CASSLEGGAGLVYGYTF.

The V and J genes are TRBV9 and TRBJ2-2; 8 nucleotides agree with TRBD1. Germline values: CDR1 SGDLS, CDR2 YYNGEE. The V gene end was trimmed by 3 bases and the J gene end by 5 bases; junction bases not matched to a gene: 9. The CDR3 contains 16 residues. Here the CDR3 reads CASSAAGGVSTGELFF. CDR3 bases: TGTGCCAGCAGCGCCGCAGGGGGCGTGAGTACCGGGGAGCTGTTTTTT.

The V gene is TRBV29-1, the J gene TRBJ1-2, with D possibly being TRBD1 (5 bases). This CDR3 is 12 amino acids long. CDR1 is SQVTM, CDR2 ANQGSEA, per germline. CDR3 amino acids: CTGGERDRGYTF. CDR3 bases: TGCACGGGGGGTGAGAGGGATCGAGGCTACACCTTC.

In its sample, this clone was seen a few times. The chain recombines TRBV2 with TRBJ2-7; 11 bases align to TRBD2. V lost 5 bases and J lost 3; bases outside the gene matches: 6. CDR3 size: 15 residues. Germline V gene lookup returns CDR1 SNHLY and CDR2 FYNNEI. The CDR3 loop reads CASSSYGTSGYEQYF. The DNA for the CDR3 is TGTGCCAGCAGTTCCTACGGGACTAGCGGCTACGAGCAGTACTTC.

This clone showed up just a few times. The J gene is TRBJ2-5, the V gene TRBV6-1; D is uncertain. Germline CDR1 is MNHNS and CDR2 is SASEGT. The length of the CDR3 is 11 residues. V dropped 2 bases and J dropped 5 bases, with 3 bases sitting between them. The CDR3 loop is CASSESETQYF. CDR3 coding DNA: TGTGCCAGCAGTGAATCTGAGACCCAGTACTTC.

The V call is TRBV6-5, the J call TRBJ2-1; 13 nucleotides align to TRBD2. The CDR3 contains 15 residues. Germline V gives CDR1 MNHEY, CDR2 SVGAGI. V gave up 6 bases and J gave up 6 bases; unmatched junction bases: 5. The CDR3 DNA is TGTGCCAGCAGGCTCGGACTAGCGGGGGTCAATGAGCAGTTCTTC. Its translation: CASRLGLAGVNEQFF.

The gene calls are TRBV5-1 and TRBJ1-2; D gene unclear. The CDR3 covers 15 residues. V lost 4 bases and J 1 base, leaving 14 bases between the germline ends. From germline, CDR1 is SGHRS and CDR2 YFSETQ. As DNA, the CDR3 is TGCGCCAGCAGCCCCAATACTAATTATAACTATGGCTACACCTTC. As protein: CASSPNTNYNYGYTF. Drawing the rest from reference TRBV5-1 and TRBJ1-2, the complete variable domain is KAGVTQTPRYLIKTRGQQVTLSCSPISGHRSVSWYQQTPGQGLQFLFEYFSETQRNKGNFPGRFSGRQFSNSRSEMNVSTLELGDSALYLCASSPNTNYNYGYTFGSGTRLTVV.

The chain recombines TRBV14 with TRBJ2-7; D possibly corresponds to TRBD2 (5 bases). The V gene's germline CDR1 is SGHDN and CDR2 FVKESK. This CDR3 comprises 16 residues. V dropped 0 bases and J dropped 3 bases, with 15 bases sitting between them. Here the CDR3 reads CASSQERYGSNYEQYF. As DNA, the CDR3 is TGTGCCAGCAGCCAAGAGCGTTATGGGAGTAACTACGAGCAGTACTTC. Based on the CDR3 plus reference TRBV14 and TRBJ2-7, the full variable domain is EAGVTQFPSHSVIEKGQTVTLRCDPISGHDNLYWYRRVMGKEIKFLLHFVKESKQDESGMPNNRFLAERTGGTYSTLKVQPAELEDSGVYFCASSQERYGSNYEQYFGPGTRLTVT.

The CDR3: CASSVSPQGDGTF. CDR3 in DNA: TGTGCCAGCAGCGTATCTCCACAGGGGGACGGCACCTTC. The chain is built from TRBV9 and TRBJ1-2, with 8 nucleotides matching TRBD1. The CDR3 runs to 13 residues. Germline V gives CDR1 SGDLS, CDR2 YYNGEE. V gave up 1 base and J gave up 13 bases; unmatched junction bases: 9.

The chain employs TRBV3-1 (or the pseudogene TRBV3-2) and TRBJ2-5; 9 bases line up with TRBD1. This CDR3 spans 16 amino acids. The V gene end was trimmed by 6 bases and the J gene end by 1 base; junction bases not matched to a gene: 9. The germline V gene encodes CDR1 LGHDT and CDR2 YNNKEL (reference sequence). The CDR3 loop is CASRLTGQGVQETQYF. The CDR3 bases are TGTGCCAGCAGACTCACGGGACAGGGCGTCCAAGAGACCCAGTACTTC.

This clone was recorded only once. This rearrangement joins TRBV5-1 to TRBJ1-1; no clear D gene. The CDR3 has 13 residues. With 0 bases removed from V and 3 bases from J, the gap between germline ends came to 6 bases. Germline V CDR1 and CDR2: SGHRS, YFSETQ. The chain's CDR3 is CASSLEADTEAFF. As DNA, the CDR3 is TGCGCCAGCAGCTTGGAGGCGGACACTGAAGCTTTCTTT.

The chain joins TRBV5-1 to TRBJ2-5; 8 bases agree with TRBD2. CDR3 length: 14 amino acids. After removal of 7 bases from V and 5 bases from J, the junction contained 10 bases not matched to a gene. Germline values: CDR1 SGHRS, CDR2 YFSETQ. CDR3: CASRGTSSRETQYF. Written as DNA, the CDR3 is TGCGCCAGCCGGGGGACTAGTTCGCGGGAGACCCAGTACTTC.

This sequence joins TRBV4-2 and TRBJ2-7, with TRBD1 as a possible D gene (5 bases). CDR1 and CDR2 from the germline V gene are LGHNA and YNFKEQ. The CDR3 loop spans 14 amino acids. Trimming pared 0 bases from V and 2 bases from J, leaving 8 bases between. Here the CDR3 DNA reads TGTGCCAGCAGCCAAGAACGACAGACCTACGAGCAGTACTTC. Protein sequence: CASSQERQTYEQYF.

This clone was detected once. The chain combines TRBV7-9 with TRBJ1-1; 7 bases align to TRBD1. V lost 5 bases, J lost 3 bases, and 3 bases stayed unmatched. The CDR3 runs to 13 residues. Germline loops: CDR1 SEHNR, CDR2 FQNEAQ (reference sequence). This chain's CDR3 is CASSPGQDTEAFF. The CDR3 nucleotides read TGTGCCAGCAGCCCCGGACAGGACACTGAAGCTTTCTTT.